The 9 T cell receptor beta chains listed next were all sequenced from one sample in a study of T cell responses to AZD1222 COVID-19 vaccine (dated by TCRdb to the early 2020s). The library was obtained by the immunoSEQ multiplex PCR assay. TCRdb retrieved this table from immuneACCESS and kept in-frame rearrangements only. Not all clones are present; in checked studies, unresolved V genes account for under half, and no reason is known for the remainder. This sample holds 120,000 or so clones; about nine tenths were observed only once. The ten most abundant clones make up over 0.95% of the sample. The time point label here, explained by the study, means: baseline before first vaccination. Sequences were derived from peripheral blood, sampled on day 0 of AZD1222 vaccination. The receptors here all came from an adult in good health.

This chain connects TRBV6-5 to TRBJ2-7; the D call may be TRBD1 or TRBD2 (5 bases each). The CDR3 totals 14 residues. Germline loops: CDR1 MNHEY, CDR2 SVGAGI. Trimming left V 8 bases short and J 3 bases short, with 17 bases between. The CDR3 region has the DNA TGTGCCAGCTGCCGGGACGTCGGGAACTACGAGCAGTACTTC. Encoded protein: CASCRDVGNYEQYF.

The V gene is TRBV2, the J gene TRBJ2-7; 9 bases map to TRBD2. The trim removed 4 bases at V and 2 bases at J, leaving 12 bases unmatched. Germline assignment: CDR1 SNHLY and CDR2 FYNNEI. The CDR3 contains 17 residues. As DNA, the CDR3 is TGTGCCAGCAGTGGGGACGATCAACGCGGGAGGGCCTACGAGCAGTACTTC. It yields the protein CASSGDDQRGRAYEQYF.

The V gene is TRBV5-4, the J gene TRBJ2-7; 14 bases agree with TRBD2. CDR1 SGHNT and CDR2 YYREEE come from the germline V gene (reference sequence). CDR3 size: 18 residues. V dropped 3 bases and J dropped 3; count of bases not matched to a gene: 11. The CDR3 DNA follows: TGTGCCAGCAGCTCACCGGGACTAGCGGGAGCGAATTACTACGAGCAGTACTTC. Translating gives CASSSPGLAGANYYEQYF.

The chain combines TRBV11-1 with TRBJ2-1, with 7 bases lining up with TRBD2. CDR1 is SGHAT and CDR2 is FQDESV in the germline V gene (reference sequence). Germline trimming cut 7 bases from V and 10 bases from J; bases unmatched to any gene: 10. The CDR3 covers 13 residues. DNA of the CDR3: TGTGCCAGCAACACTGGGGGGGAAGGGGAGCAGTTCTTC. This translates into CASNTGGEGEQFF.

The chain uses TRBV5-1 and TRBJ1-1; D possibly corresponds to TRBD1 (5 bases). The V gene's germline CDR1 is SGHRS and CDR2 YFSETQ. Trimming cost V 7 bases and J 4 bases, with 14 bases left between them. The CDR3 covers 13 residues. Here the CDR3 reads CASGRQGGTEAFF. Here the CDR3 DNA reads TGCGCCAGCGGGAGGCAGGGCGGCACTGAAGCTTTCTTT. Full variable domain (remainder filled in from reference TRBV5-1 and TRBJ1-1): KAGVTQTPRYLIKTRGQQVTLSCSPISGHRSVSWYQQTPGQGLQFLFEYFSETQRNKGNFPGRFSGRQFSNSRSEMNVSTLELGDSALYLCASGRQGGTEAFFGQGTRLTVV.

CDR3 amino acids: CASSHLTGLRFEQYF. CDR3 DNA: TGCGCCAGCAGCCATCTCACGGGACTTAGGTTCGAGCAGTACTTC. This chain links TRBV4-1 with TRBJ2-7; tentative D call: TRBD2 (6 bases). This CDR3 contains 15 residues. The germline CDR1 and CDR2 sequences are MGHRA and YSYEKL. Trimming removed 3 bases from V and 6 bases from J, with 18 bases in between.

This sequence joins TRBV5-1 and TRBJ1-2; D not certain. V dropped 4 bases and J dropped 0 bases, with 13 bases sitting between them. CDR1 is SGHRS and CDR2 is YFSETQ in the germline V gene. CDR3 length: 15 residues. Here the CDR3 reads CASSTGPRANYGYTF. The DNA of the CDR3 is TGCGCCAGCAGCACCGGTCCCCGGGCTAACTATGGCTACACCTTC.

The chain employs TRBV27 and TRBJ2-6; 8 nucleotides agree with TRBD1. In germline, CDR1 is MNHEY, CDR2 SMNVEV (reference sequence). This CDR3 is 18 amino acids long. Germline trimming cut 1 base from V and 0 bases from J; bases unmatched to any gene: 5. CDR3 DNA sequence: TGTGCCAGCAGTTTATGGGGGGACAGGAGCTCTGGGGCCAACGTCCTGACTTTC. Amino acid sequence: CASSLWGDRSSGANVLTF.

This clone occurred a few times. CDR3 residues: CASSITEGGAGGYTF. DNA of the CDR3: TGTGCCAGTAGTATAACCGAGGGAGGGGCTGGTGGCTACACCTTC. The chain joins TRBV19 to TRBJ1-2; a possible D gene is TRBD1 (5 bases). V was shortened by 2 bases and J by 7 bases, with 17 bases between the two germline ends. CDR1 is LNHDA and CDR2 is SQIVND in the germline V gene (reference sequence). The CDR3 is made up of 15 amino acids.